This TCR beta chain was obtained from a study of blood T cell repertoires in COVID-19. Whole-study context: There were acute and convalescent COVID-19 samples, and they came from the United States, Italy and Spain. Sources were T cells, B-cell-depleted T cells, or PBMCs; the material itself was cDNA or gDNA.

As handled by the study authors: Cell counts per sample came from amplifying reference gene primers. Sequencing used immunoSEQ multiplex PCR; TCRdb keeps in-frame clones, though not all of them. The V and J calls and clone size are taken from that table; D and trimming were inferred from the DNA. The sample lists 380,000 or so clones, 89% occurring once. Germline V gives CDR1 MNHEY, CDR2 SVGAGI. The V segment lost 2 bases and the J segment 2 bases; nucleotides outside the gene matches: 1. The CDR3 runs 16 residues. The sequence was collected from a man aged 35 to 55 with acute or convalescent COVID-19. The sequenced material came from peripheral blood. V is TRBV6-5 and J is TRBJ2-3, with 13 nucleotides matching TRBD2. The CDR3 is CASSYGTSGDTDTQYF. The CDR3, as DNA: TGTGCCAGCAGTTACGGGACTAGCGGGGACACAGATACGCAGTATTTT.